This T cell receptor beta chain was sequenced for a study of shared clonotypes between healthy human individuals. General observations from the study: In a few donors, around 5.5% of naive CD4 clonotypes appeared in common.

As regards this clone: Its antigen is undetermined.

The CDR3 spans 15 residues. Trimming took 2 bases from V and 0 from J; bases not matched to a gene: 2. CDR1 is SGHRS, CDR2 YFSETQ, per germline. Sequencing was performed with immunoSEQ multiplex PCR; in TCRdb, only in-frame clones are kept and a portion is missing. The sample holds 2 million to 3 million clones, under 95% seen once. V is TRBV5-1 and J is TRBJ2-3; 8 nucleotides agree with TRBD2. The sample taken for sequencing was naive CD4+ T cells from PBMCs. Subset defined: CD45RA+ positively selected. The clonotype comes from a man between 18 and 29 years old in good health. Some clones in this sample may be carry-over from other donors' samples. The CDR3 loop is CASSFSGVSTDTQYF. The CDR3 region has the DNA TGCGCCAGCAGCTTTAGCGGGGTTAGCACAGATACGCAGTATTTT.